Presented here are 15 T cell receptor beta chains from one specimen sequenced in a study of neoadjuvant nivolumab and ipilimumab in lung cancer. This table comes from immunoSEQ multiplex PCR, and its TCRdb copy is limited to in-frame clones, with some not included. The table shows some 20,000 clones, with around three quarters occurring only once. The input for sequencing was tumor tissue, taken after neoadjuvant nivolumab, alone or with ipilimumab, at or shortly before surgery. These receptors all stem from an adult with non-small cell lung cancer.

This clone was found a few times. At one boundary the junction diverges from the germline segment, which might be a read error. The CDR3 region is CASTVGGSPGNTIYF. CDR3 nucleotide sequence: TGTGCCAGCACCGTAGGGGGGTCTCCCGGAAACACCATATATTTT. V usage is TRBV9 and J usage is TRBJ1-3; D might be TRBD1 (6 bases). The CDR3 is 15 amino acids. Germline-derived CDR1 and CDR2 are SGDLS and YYNGEE.

The chain joins TRBV5-1 to TRBJ2-1; TRBD2 agrees at 8 bases. With 5 bases clipped from V and 7 bases from J, the junction kept 11 bases outside the gene matches. This CDR3 spans 15 amino acids. Germline V gives CDR1 SGHRS, CDR2 YFSETQ. The CDR3 loop reads CASSREGGSGNEQFF. The CDR3 nucleotides are TGCGCCAGCAGTCGGGAGGGGGGCAGCGGGAATGAGCAGTTCTTC.

Only a few counts were recorded for this clone. The gene calls are TRBV6-5 and TRBJ2-1, with D perhaps TRBD1 or TRBD2 (5 bases each). The length of the CDR3 is 15 residues. Germline V gene lookup returns CDR1 MNHEY and CDR2 SVGAGI. V dropped 6 bases and J dropped 4 bases, with 16 bases sitting between them. CDR3 sequence reads: CASRLTGEGYNEQFF. The CDR3, as DNA: TGTGCCAGCAGGCTCACAGGCGAGGGTTACAATGAGCAGTTCTTC.

The chain is built from TRBV6-6 and TRBJ1-5; the match to TRBD1 covers 7 bases. The germline gives CDR1 MNHNY, CDR2 SVGAGI (reference sequence). The CDR3 has 15 residues. J was trimmed by 6 bases and V by 0 bases; bases with no gene match: 5. The CDR3 sequence: CASSYSRQGSQPQHF. CDR3 DNA sequence: TGTGCCAGCAGTTACTCGAGACAGGGAAGTCAGCCCCAGCATTTT.

This clone was counted between two and nine times. CDR3 sequence: CASLPGTGLLEQYF. CDR3 bases: TGTGCCAGCTTACCCGGGACAGGACTTCTCGAGCAGTACTTC. V is TRBV28 and J is TRBJ2-7; 8 nucleotides match TRBD1. Germline loops: CDR1 MDHEN, CDR2 SYDVKM. V shed 8 bases, J shed 6 bases, and the junction held 12 bases outside the gene matches. This CDR3 region has 14 residues.

Relative to its sample, this clone is medium-sized. The chain has TRBV5-5 and TRBJ2-4; D may match TRBD1 or TRBD2 (5 bases each). The CDR3 has 14 residues. The V gene lost 2 bases and the J gene lost 9 bases, with 15 bases spanning the gap. The V gene's germline CDR1 is SGHKS and CDR2 YYEKEE (reference sequence). Written as DNA, the CDR3 is TGTGCCAGCAGCTTCCCAGGGTCGGGGTTCATTCAGTACTTC. The encoded protein is CASSFPGSGFIQYF.

This clone appeared a single time. V usage is TRBV27 and J usage is TRBJ1-2; perhaps TRBD1 as D (5 bases). The CDR3 covers 13 residues. V lost 1 base to trimming and J lost 8 bases, with 11 bases between them. Germline CDR1 and CDR2: MNHEY and SMNVEV (reference sequence). CDR3: CASSLLGAGGYTF. CDR3 sequence (DNA): TGTGCCAGCAGTTTATTAGGGGCGGGGGGCTACACCTTC.

The rearrangement joins TRBV6-6 to TRBJ1-1, with D perhaps TRBD1 (6 bases). V was pared by 0 bases and J by 5 bases, with 13 bases between. CDR3 size: 15 residues. The germline gives CDR1 MNHNY, CDR2 SVGAGI (reference sequence). The CDR3 protein is CASSYSKGGGTEAFF. CDR3 coding DNA: TGTGCCAGCAGTTACTCGAAAGGGGGTGGGACTGAAGCTTTCTTT.

The V gene is TRBV5-1, the J gene TRBJ2-3; 9 bases are a match to TRBD1. CDR3 length equals 14 residues. V shed 5 bases, J shed 5 bases, and the junction held 6 bases outside the gene matches. From germline, CDR1 is SGHRS and CDR2 YFSETQ. The CDR3 sequence: CASRQTGGLDTQYF. CDR3 DNA: TGCGCCAGCAGGCAAACAGGGGGCTTAGATACGCAGTATTTT. Full variable domain (remainder filled in from reference TRBV5-1 and TRBJ2-3): KAGVTQTPRYLIKTRGQQVTLSCSPISGHRSVSWYQQTPGQGLQFLFEYFSETQRNKGNFPGRFSGRQFSNSRSEMNVSTLELGDSALYLCASRQTGGLDTQYFGPGTRLTVL.

The chain links TRBV13 to TRBJ1-2; 12 nucleotides line up with TRBD1. Germline V gene data show CDR1 as PRHDT and CDR2 as FYEKMQ (reference sequence). The V segment lost 5 bases and the J segment 8 bases; nucleotides outside the gene matches: 12. The CDR3 has 16 residues. The CDR3 bases are TGTGCCAGCAGCGGAGGAACGGGACAGGGGGCCGGGGGCTACACCTTC. This sequence encodes CASSGGTGQGAGGYTF.

The rearrangement joins TRBV9 to TRBJ2-1; D unclear. This CDR3 has 13 amino acids. The V end lost 3 bases, the J end lost 9 bases, and 13 bases lay between the germline ends. Germline-derived CDR1 and CDR2 are SGDLS and YYNGEE. The CDR3 DNA reads as TGTGCCAGCAGCGACCCCGGGCTAGTTGAGCAGTTCTTC. It translates to CASSDPGLVEQFF.

The gene calls are TRBV5-6 and TRBJ1-1; D is unclear. The ends were cut back, 4 bases at V and 0 bases at J, with 4 bases in the middle. This CDR3 region has 12 residues. Germline V gene sequence: CDR1 SGHDT, CDR2 YYEEEE. The CDR3 region has the DNA TGTGCCAGCAGCCAAATGAACACTGAAGCTTTCTTT. Translating gives CASSQMNTEAFF.

The rearrangement links TRBV6-1 to TRBJ1-5; no clear D. Trimming removed 7 bases at V and 1 base at J, with 8 bases between. Germline CDR1 is MNHNS and CDR2 is SASEGT. The CDR3 is 13 amino acids. In DNA form, the CDR3 reads TGTGCCAGCACGGTTAGGAGCAATCAGCCCCAGCATTTT. Amino acid sequence: CASTVRSNQPQHF.

The gene calls are TRBV18 and TRBJ2-7; D is undetermined. From germline, CDR1 is KGHSH and CDR2 LQKENI. The CDR3 runs to 14 residues. Trimming shortened V by 3 bases and J by 3 bases, and 12 bases separated the two germline ends. The DNA of the CDR3 is TGTGCCAGCTCACCGGCCCAGGTGGGCTACGAGCAGTACTTC. Its protein product is CASSPAQVGYEQYF. The full variable domain, in which reference TRBV18 and TRBJ2-7 provide the parts outside the CDR3, is NAGVMQNPRHLVRRRGQEARLRCSPMKGHSHVYWYRQLPEEGLKFMVYLQKENIIDESGMPKERFSAEFPKEGPSILRIQQVVRGDSAAYFCASSPAQVGYEQYFGPGTRLTVT.

The J gene is TRBJ1-6, the V gene TRBV5-6; D unclear. The CDR3 covers 17 residues. Germline V gene data show CDR1 as SGHDT and CDR2 as YYEEEE. V dropped 4 bases and J dropped 0 bases, with 14 bases sitting between them. The CDR3 sequence: CASSKGVGSSYNSPLHF. The CDR3 coding sequence is TGTGCCAGCAGCAAGGGCGTGGGAAGCTCCTATAATTCACCCCTCCACTTT. Full variable domain (outside the CDR3, taken from reference TRBV5-6 and TRBJ1-6): DAGVTQSPTHLIKTRGQQVTLRCSPKSGHDTVSWYQQALGQGPQFIFQYYEEEERQRGNFPDRFSGHQFPNYSSELNVNALLLGDSALYLCASSKGVGSSYNSPLHFGNGTRLTVT.